The 18 T cell receptor beta chains below come from one sample, sequenced in a study of shared T cell receptors in the human thymus. TCRdb's copy holds only in-frame clones and misses some; the assay was immunoSEQ multiplex PCR. The profile shows 720,000 or so clones, 70% to 90% of them singletons. The same sample was also studied in work on human thymus T cells.

The specimen sequenced was thymocytes. The receptors derive from a girl less than two years old with a congenital heart defect.

This chain connects TRBV6-1 to TRBJ2-7; 10 bases match TRBD1. Germline V gene lookup returns CDR1 MNHNS and CDR2 SASEGT. This CDR3 comprises 14 residues. The ends lost 3 bases at V and 5 bases at J; junction bases unmatched: 4. CDR3 region: CASSERQGADEQYF. The CDR3 DNA is TGTGCCAGCAGTGAGAGACAGGGGGCAGACGAGCAGTACTTC.

This rearrangement joins TRBV11-2 to TRBJ2-5; TRBD2 might be the D (6 bases). CDR1 is SGHAT and CDR2 is FQNNGV in the germline V gene. The CDR3 sequence is 15 residues long. V gave up 6 bases and J gave up 3 bases, with 17 bases separating them. The CDR3 DNA sequence: TGTGCCAGCAGTTTGGGACCGGGAGAAAAAGAGACCCAGTACTTC. Its protein is CASSLGPGEKETQYF. The complete variable domain, with remaining parts taken from reference TRBV11-2 and TRBJ2-5, reads EAGVAQSPRYKIIEKRQSVAFWCNPISGHATLYWYQQILGQGPKLLIQFQNNGVVDDSQLPKDRFSAERLKGVDSTLKIQPAKLEDSAVYLCASSLGPGEKETQYFGPGTRLLVL.

About this clone: Different DNA sequences within this sample yield the same CDR3. The rearrangement uses TRBV7-9 and TRBJ2-7, with TRBD1 identical over 8 bases. With V trimmed by 5 bases and J by 3 bases, 9 bases remained unmatched. The CDR3 spans 15 residues. The germline V gene encodes CDR1 SEHNR and CDR2 FQNEAQ (reference sequence). The CDR3 DNA is TGTGCCAGCAGCCCCGGGACAGGAGGGAGCTACGAGCAGTACTTC. Translating it yields CASSPGTGGSYEQYF.

The rearrangement links TRBV15 to TRBJ2-6; 8 nucleotides agree with TRBD2. CDR3 length equals 20 residues. V trimming: 2 bases; J trimming: 4 bases; junction bases outside the gene matches: 16. Germline CDR1 LNHNV, CDR2 YYDKDF (reference sequence). The CDR3 region has the DNA TGTGCCACCAGCAGACCGACGGGGGGGCGGTCTGATTTAGGGGCCAACGTCCTGACTTTC. Amino acid sequence: CATSRPTGGRSDLGANVLTF. Full variable domain (missing parts from reference TRBV15 and TRBJ2-6): DAMVIQNPRYQVTQFGKPVTLSCSQTLNHNVMYWYQQKSSQAPKLLFHYYDKDFNNEADTPDNFQSRRPNTSFCFLDIRSPGLGDTAMYLCATSRPTGGRSDLGANVLTFGAGSRLTVL.

This clone occurred a few times. The chain carries TRBV29-1 and TRBJ1-2; no firm D call. The CDR3 is 14 amino acids. The ends were cut back, 0 bases at V and 11 bases at J, with 19 bases in the middle. Germline CDR1 SQVTM, CDR2 ANQGSEA. The CDR3 nucleotides are TGCAGCGTTGAAGACCGAGGGCCTCGAGGATTTTACACCTTC. Its translation is CSVEDRGPRGFYTF.

The chain joins TRBV27 to TRBJ1-5; TRBD1 matches at 8 bases. Trimming cost V 6 bases and J 2 bases; bases outside gene matches: 6. CDR3 length: 15 amino acids. Per the germline V gene, CDR1 is MNHEY and CDR2 is SMNVEV (reference sequence). CDR3 sequence reads: CASSNLTGGNQPQHF. For the CDR3, the DNA is TGTGCCAGCAGCAACTTGACAGGGGGCAATCAGCCCCAGCATTTT.

The chain employs TRBV19 and TRBJ1-1, with TRBD1 matching over 8 bases. This CDR3 has 17 residues. The J segment lost 6 bases and the V segment lost 2 bases, leaving 14 bases of the junction unmatched. In germline, CDR1 is LNHDA, CDR2 SQIVND (reference sequence). The CDR3 DNA follows: TGTGCCAGTAGTATACATATCCGGGTCAGGGGGCACGCTGAAGCTTTCTTT. Translated: CASSIHIRVRGHAEAFF. The full variable domain, completed using reference TRBV19 and TRBJ1-1, is DGGITQSPKYLFRKEGQNVTLSCEQNLNHDAMYWYRQDPGQGLRLIYYSQIVNDFQKGDIAEGYSVSREKKESFPLTVTSAQKNPTAFYLCASSIHIRVRGHAEAFFGQGTRLTVV.

The table lists this clone with a count of one. The chain has TRBV7-2 and TRBJ1-3; a weak D match, TRBD1 (5 bases). CDR1 SGHTA and CDR2 FQGNSA come from the germline V gene. V dropped 0 bases and J dropped 0 bases, with 15 bases sitting between them. The CDR3 runs to 18 residues. CDR3 sequence: CASSLAILTGYSGNTIYF. CDR3 DNA: TGTGCCAGCAGCTTAGCCATCCTTACAGGTTACTCTGGAAACACCATATATTTT.

This sequence joins TRBV29-1 and TRBJ1-1, with 10 bases fitting TRBD1. Germline trimming cut 1 base from V and 0 bases from J; bases unmatched to any gene: 8. This CDR3 has 17 residues. Germline V gene data show CDR1 as SQVTM and CDR2 as ANQGSEA. The CDR3 loop reads CSVEGQGASTMNTEAFF. CDR3 DNA sequence: TGCAGCGTTGAAGGACAGGGGGCTTCTACGATGAACACTGAAGCTTTCTTT. The full variable domain, completed using reference TRBV29-1 and TRBJ1-1, is SAVISQKPSRDICQRGTSLTIQCQVDSQVTMMFWYRQQPGQSLTLIATANQGSEATYESGFVIDKFPISRPNLTFSTLTVSNMSPEDSSIYLCSVEGQGASTMNTEAFFGQGTRLTVV.

This sequence joins TRBV4-1 and TRBJ2-3; a weak D match, TRBD2 (6 bases). The germline V gene has CDR1 MGHRA and CDR2 YSYEKL. The CDR3 loop spans 16 amino acids. Deletions cut 0 bases from V and 2 bases from J, with 12 bases between. The CDR3 loop reads CASSQDGGADTDTQYF. The CDR3 DNA is TGCGCCAGCAGCCAAGATGGCGGGGCCGACACAGATACGCAGTATTTT.

The sample holds one count of this clone. V is TRBV5-1 and J is TRBJ2-7, with 8 nucleotides matching TRBD1. V was pared by 2 bases and J by 2 bases, with 12 bases of the junction left unmatched. CDR3 length: 17 residues. The germline CDR1 and CDR2 sequences are SGHRS and YFSETQ. DNA for the CDR3: TGCGCCAGCAGCTTAACAGCTCCGGACAGGGTACCCTACGAGCAGTACTTC. Translating it yields CASSLTAPDRVPYEQYF.

The DNA of the CDR3 is TGTGCCAGTGGGACAGGAGCCCCACGACCCCTCCACTTT. Its translation: CASGTGAPRPLHF. The gene calls are TRBV2 and TRBJ1-6, with 8 bases fitting TRBD1. The V and J ends lost 9 bases and 12 bases, in that order; junction bases with no gene match: 10. The CDR3 consists of 13 residues. Germline V lookup: CDR1 SNHLY, CDR2 FYNNEI.

In regard to this clone: The junction differs from germline at one of its ends, possibly a read error. The V call is TRBV6-1, the J call TRBJ1-6; D is possibly TRBD1 (5 bases). Looked up from germline, CDR1 is MNHNS and CDR2 is SASEGT. This CDR3 has 17 amino acids. The CDR3 region is CASSEGGTPVFYSPLHF. In DNA, the CDR3 is TGTGCCAGCAGCGAAGGTGGGACTCCTGTCTTTTATTCACCCCTCCACTTT.

The chain uses TRBV9 and TRBJ1-2; 7 positions match TRBD1. The V segment lost 3 bases and the J segment 3 bases; nucleotides outside the gene matches: 8. CDR3 length: 15 residues. Germline CDR1 and CDR2: SGDLS and YYNGEE. The CDR3 DNA reads TGTGCCAGCAGCGGACGAGGGGACAGTCACTATGGCTACACCTTC. Protein: CASSGRGDSHYGYTF.

The rearrangement uses TRBV27 and TRBJ1-1; D call uncertain. This CDR3 has 12 amino acids. The V end lost 5 bases, the J end lost 6 bases, and 10 bases lay between the germline ends. Germline CDR1 and CDR2: MNHEY and SMNVEV (reference sequence). The DNA of the CDR3 is TGTGCCAGCAGTACAAGGAGCTCTGAAGCTTTCTTT. This gives the protein CASSTRSSEAFF.

Turning to this clone: This sample includes further DNA sequences coding for the same CDR3. This chain links TRBV9 with TRBJ1-2; D not certain. CDR1 and CDR2 from the germline V gene are SGDLS and YYNGEE. The CDR3 is 13 residues long. V lost 1 base and J 1 base, leaving 5 bases between the germline ends. For the CDR3, the DNA is TGTGCCAGCAGCGTAACTGGTAACTATGGCTACACCTTC. This translates into CASSVTGNYGYTF.

This chain joins TRBV9 and TRBJ1-5; TRBD1 is a possible D gene (5 bases). CDR3 size: 18 residues. V shed 0 bases and J shed 2 bases, with 18 bases lying between them. Germline V gene sequence: CDR1 SGDLS, CDR2 YYNGEE. Here the CDR3 reads CASSVGVSDDSRNQPQHF. Written as DNA, the CDR3 is TGTGCCAGCAGCGTAGGGGTGTCCGACGACAGTCGCAATCAGCCCCAGCATTTT.

This clone turned up a few times. The rearrangement uses TRBV6-7 and TRBJ2-3, with TRBD2 matching 8 bases. TRBV6-7 is noted as an ORF with a role that remains uncertain. There are 16 residues in the CDR3. V trimming: 7 bases; J trimming: 2 bases; junction bases outside the gene matches: 11. In DNA, the CDR3 is TGTGCCAGCAACCAGTTCCGCGGGGGGATCACAGATACGCAGTATTTT. Its protein is CASNQFRGGITDTQYF.